This record covers a single T cell receptor (beta chain). What it recognizes is unknown. Germline CDR1 is SNHLY and CDR2 is FYNNEI. V was pared by 7 bases and J by 1 base, with 13 bases between. The CDR3 spans 14 residues. These data belong to a study of blood T cells in healthy people across ages. Then a second PCR, running roughly 7 to 11 cycles, was carried out with a sample-barcoded 5' primer and a J-beta primer mix. TCRdb independently ran MiXCR on the 5' RACE reads; one entry per CDR3 protein. The sample holds 1.5 million to 2 million distinct CDR3 sequences, about 39% seen once. General study findings and limits: Naive T cell percentage showed a strong correlation with TCR beta diversity.

The clonotype was recovered from a human donor in good health. The V gene is TRBV2, the J gene TRBJ1-1; D ambiguous. The sample comprised blood. This CDR3 reads CASTLDGWNTEAFF. The DNA of the CDR3 is TGTGCCAGCACCTTAGACGGGTGGAACACTGAAGCTTTCTTT. The full variable domain, in which reference TRBV2 and TRBJ1-1 provide the parts outside the CDR3, is EPEVTQTPSHQVTQMGQEVILRCVPISNHLYFYWYRQILGQKVEFLVSFYNNEISEKSEIFDDQFSVERPDGSNFTLKIRSTKLEDSAMYFCASTLDGWNTEAFFGQGTRLTVV.